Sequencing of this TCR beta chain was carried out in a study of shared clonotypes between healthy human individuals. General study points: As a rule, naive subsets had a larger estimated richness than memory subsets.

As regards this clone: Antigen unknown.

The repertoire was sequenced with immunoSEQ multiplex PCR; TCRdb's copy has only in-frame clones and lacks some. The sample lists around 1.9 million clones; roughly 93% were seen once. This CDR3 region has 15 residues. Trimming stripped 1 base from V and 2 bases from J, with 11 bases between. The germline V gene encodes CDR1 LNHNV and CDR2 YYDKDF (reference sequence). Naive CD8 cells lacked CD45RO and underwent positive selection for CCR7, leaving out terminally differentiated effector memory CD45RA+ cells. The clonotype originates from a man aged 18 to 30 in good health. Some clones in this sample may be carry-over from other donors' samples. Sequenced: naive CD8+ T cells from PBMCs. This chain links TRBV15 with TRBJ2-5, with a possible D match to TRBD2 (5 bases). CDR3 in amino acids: CATSRAGNYQETQYF. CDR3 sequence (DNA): TGTGCCACCAGCAGAGCCGGGAACTATCAAGAGACCCAGTACTTC.